The rows below give T cell receptor beta chains drawn from one sample of a study of early T cells in non-severe SARS-CoV-2 infection. TCRdb re-derived calls from the 5' RACE reads in MiXCR, one entry per CDR3 protein. Of tens of thousands of distinct CDR3 sequences listed, approximately 13% are singletons. Source material: whole blood. Receptors originate from an adult who was a healthcare worker with PCR-confirmed SARS-CoV-2 infection or an uninfected control (not recorded which). CDR3s include the opening cysteine and the closing phenylalanine or tryptophan. Fields, in order: V gene, CDR3 length, clone size, J gene, D gene, CDR3 protein, CDR3 DNA. D genes are given only for firm matches. Rows may omit the clone size; those that give it use once, few, many or a size class.

v_gene: TRBV11-2; len: 12; abundance: many; j_gene: TRBJ2-7; d_gene: .; CDR3aa: CATASQGSEQYF; CDR3nt: TGTGCCACCGCGTCACAGGGTTCGGAGCAGTACTTC
v_gene: TRBV3-1; len: 13; abundance: .; j_gene: TRBJ1-1; d_gene: .; CDR3aa: CASSPPEGPEAFF; CDR3nt: TGTGCCAGCAGCCCGCCTGAAGGCCCTGAAGCTTTCTTT
v_gene: TRBV20-1; len: 14; abundance: .; j_gene: TRBJ2-1; d_gene: .; CDR3aa: CSAGSPTTRHEQFF; CDR3nt: TGCAGTGCTGGTTCTCCCACCACCCGCCATGAGCAGTTCTTC
v_gene: TRBV20-1; len: 16; abundance: medium-sized; j_gene: TRBJ2-2; d_gene: .; CDR3aa: CSAPGPTADNTGELFF; CDR3nt: TGCAGTGCCCCGGGTCCTACCGCGGACAACACCGGGGAGCTGTTTTTT
v_gene: TRBV20-1; len: 14; abundance: .; j_gene: TRBJ1-5; d_gene: .; CDR3aa: CSATPGHGHQPQHF; CDR3nt: TGCAGTGCTACCCCCGGCCATGGCCATCAGCCCCAGCATTTT
v_gene: TRBV7-3; len: 13; abundance: .; j_gene: TRBJ2-1; d_gene: .; CDR3aa: CASSVGDRAEQFF; CDR3nt: TGTGCCAGCAGCGTAGGGGATAGGGCAGAGCAGTTCTTC
v_gene: TRBV2; len: 14; abundance: few; j_gene: TRBJ2-2; d_gene: TRBD2; CDR3aa: CASIREAGTGELFF; CDR3nt: TGTGCCAGCATCCGGGAGGCAGGAACCGGGGAGCTGTTTTTT
v_gene: TRBV5-5; len: 15; abundance: many; j_gene: TRBJ2-7; d_gene: .; CDR3aa: CASSLEQGGTYEQYF; CDR3nt: TGTGCCAGCAGCTTGGAACAGGGGGGGACCTACGAGCAGTACTTC
v_gene: TRBV9; len: 16; abundance: many; j_gene: TRBJ2-7; d_gene: TRBD2; CDR3aa: CASSVEGLAGLYEQYF; CDR3nt: TGTGCCAGCAGCGTAGAGGGACTAGCGGGTCTATACGAGCAGTACTTC
v_gene: TRBV3-1; len: 14; abundance: many; j_gene: TRBJ2-1; d_gene: .; CDR3aa: CASSQDDFSHEQFF; CDR3nt: TGTGCCAGCAGCCAAGACGACTTCTCCCATGAGCAGTTCTTC
v_gene: TRBV9; len: 13; abundance: many; j_gene: TRBJ1-1; d_gene: .; CDR3aa: CASSYSLNTEAFF; CDR3nt: TGTGCCAGCAGTTATTCGTTGAACACTGAAGCTTTCTTT
v_gene: TRBV30; len: 13; abundance: .; j_gene: TRBJ2-7; d_gene: TRBD2; CDR3aa: CAWSQGLPYEQYF; CDR3nt: TGTGCCTGGAGCCAGGGACTACCCTACGAGCAGTACTTC
v_gene: TRBV19; len: 14; abundance: few; j_gene: TRBJ2-1; d_gene: .; CDR3aa: CASSSRRGGNEQFF; CDR3nt: TGTGCCAGTAGTTCTCGTCGCGGAGGGAATGAGCAGTTCTTC
v_gene: TRBV7-2; len: 13; abundance: .; j_gene: TRBJ2-1; d_gene: .; CDR3aa: CASSLAGVLEQFF; CDR3nt: TGTGCCAGCAGCTTAGCGGGAGTACTTGAGCAGTTCTTC
v_gene: TRBV5-5; len: 15; abundance: .; j_gene: TRBJ2-7; d_gene: .; CDR3aa: CASSLRGTGPYEQYF; CDR3nt: TGTGCCAGCAGCCTCCGTGGGACCGGCCCCTACGAGCAGTACTTC
v_gene: TRBV28; len: 16; abundance: many; j_gene: TRBJ2-3; d_gene: .; CDR3aa: CASSYQTGEGTDTQYF; CDR3nt: TGTGCCAGCAGTTACCAGACAGGGGAGGGGACAGATACGCAGTATTTT
v_gene: TRBV12-3/TRBV12-4; len: 17; abundance: .; j_gene: TRBJ2-3; d_gene: TRBD2; CDR3aa: CASSPLSREEMADTQYF; CDR3nt: TGTGCCAGCAGCCCACTCTCCCGGGAGGAGATGGCAGATACGCAGTATTTT
v_gene: TRBV10-2; len: 12; abundance: few; j_gene: TRBJ1-1; d_gene: .; CDR3aa: CASGRGETEAFF; CDR3nt: TGCGCCAGCGGGCGGGGAGAGACTGAAGCTTTCTTT
v_gene: TRBV18; len: 16; abundance: .; j_gene: TRBJ1-1; d_gene: TRBD1; CDR3aa: CASSLDRGRIVTEAFF; CDR3nt: TGTGCCAGCTCACTTGACAGGGGGCGAATCGTCACTGAAGCTTTCTTT
v_gene: TRBV5-5; len: 15; abundance: .; j_gene: TRBJ2-1; d_gene: TRBD1; CDR3aa: CASSFGWGQENEQFF; CDR3nt: TGTGCCAGCAGCTTCGGTTGGGGACAGGAAAATGAGCAGTTCTTC
v_gene: TRBV2; len: 15; abundance: many; j_gene: TRBJ1-1; d_gene: .; CDR3aa: CASSKPGSKNTEAFF; CDR3nt: TGTGCCAGCAGTAAACCCGGGTCTAAAAACACTGAAGCTTTCTTT
v_gene: TRBV10-2; len: 15; abundance: many; j_gene: TRBJ2-3; d_gene: TRBD2; CDR3aa: CASRTSGFSTDTQYF; CDR3nt: TGCGCCAGCAGAACTAGCGGGTTTAGCACAGATACGCAGTATTTT
v_gene: TRBV7-2; len: 15; abundance: many; j_gene: TRBJ1-2; d_gene: TRBD1; CDR3aa: CASSPNTGTAYGYTF; CDR3nt: TGTGCCAGCAGCCCCAACACCGGGACAGCGTATGGCTACACCTTC
v_gene: TRBV5-1; len: 16; abundance: many; j_gene: TRBJ2-6; d_gene: .; CDR3aa: CASAEQGFPGANVLTF; CDR3nt: TGCGCCAGCGCCGAGCAGGGATTTCCTGGGGCCAACGTCCTGACTTTC
v_gene: TRBV29-1; len: 12; abundance: once; j_gene: TRBJ2-5; d_gene: .; CDR3aa: CSVPFGSETQYF; CDR3nt: TGCAGCGTTCCCTTCGGATCGGAGACCCAGTACTTC
v_gene: TRBV6-6; len: 14; abundance: .; j_gene: TRBJ2-1; d_gene: TRBD2; CDR3aa: CASSSSGVYNEQFF; CDR3nt: TGTGCCAGCAGTTCTAGCGGGGTCTACAATGAGCAGTTCTTC
v_gene: TRBV20-1; len: 17; abundance: few; j_gene: TRBJ1-3; d_gene: .; CDR3aa: CSARDRVPGSSGNTIYF; CDR3nt: TGCAGTGCTAGAGACCGGGTGCCAGGTTCCTCTGGAAACACCATATATTTT
v_gene: TRBV5-1; len: 12; abundance: many; j_gene: TRBJ1-5; d_gene: .; CDR3aa: CASSFHTEPQHF; CDR3nt: TGCGCCAGCAGCTTCCACACGGAGCCCCAGCATTTT
v_gene: TRBV19; len: 14; abundance: many; j_gene: TRBJ2-7; d_gene: .; CDR3aa: CASSGQRSSYEQYF; CDR3nt: TGTGCCAGTAGTGGACAGCGTAGCTCCTACGAGCAGTACTTC
v_gene: TRBV10-3; len: 13; abundance: .; j_gene: TRBJ2-1; d_gene: TRBD2; CDR3aa: CAIRTGTSNEQFF; CDR3nt: TGTGCCATCAGAACCGGGACTAGTAATGAGCAGTTCTTC
v_gene: TRBV29-1; len: 13; abundance: .; j_gene: TRBJ2-4; d_gene: .; CDR3aa: CSVVGGGTNIQYF; CDR3nt: TGCAGCGTTGTAGGAGGGGGCACAAACATTCAGTACTTC
v_gene: TRBV11-2; len: 16; abundance: few; j_gene: TRBJ1-2; d_gene: TRBD1; CDR3aa: CASSLDAGTGPYGYTF; CDR3nt: TGTGCCAGCAGCTTAGATGCCGGGACAGGTCCCTATGGCTACACCTTC
v_gene: TRBV11-3; len: 16; abundance: .; j_gene: TRBJ2-7; d_gene: TRBD2; CDR3aa: CASSLDQASGLYEQYF; CDR3nt: TGTGCCAGCAGCTTAGATCAAGCTAGCGGACTCTACGAGCAGTACTTC
v_gene: TRBV9; len: 12; abundance: many; j_gene: TRBJ2-7; d_gene: .; CDR3aa: CASSVEGYEQYF; CDR3nt: TGTGCCAGCAGCGTAGAGGGCTACGAGCAGTACTTC
v_gene: TRBV7-2; len: 16; abundance: .; j_gene: TRBJ2-7; d_gene: TRBD2; CDR3aa: CASSLLAGTGGYEQYF; CDR3nt: TGTGCCAGCAGCCTGCTAGCGGGGACGGGGGGCTACGAGCAGTACTTC
v_gene: TRBV3-1; len: 16; abundance: .; j_gene: TRBJ2-5; d_gene: .; CDR3aa: CASSQDLTSLQETQYF; CDR3nt: TGTGCCAGCAGCCAAGACCTTACTAGCCTTCAAGAGACCCAGTACTTC
v_gene: TRBV29-1; len: 9; abundance: few; j_gene: TRBJ1-1; d_gene: .; CDR3aa: CSVGYGAFF; CDR3nt: TGCAGCGTTGGCTACGGAGCTTTCTTT
v_gene: TRBV24-1; len: 13; abundance: many; j_gene: TRBJ2-2; d_gene: .; CDR3aa: CATQGRNTGELFF; CDR3nt: TGTGCCACCCAGGGGAGGAACACCGGGGAGCTGTTTTTT
v_gene: TRBV7-9; len: 17; abundance: .; j_gene: TRBJ2-5; d_gene: .; CDR3aa: CATEQRWGSQLLETQYF; CDR3nt: TGTGCCACCGAACAACGGTGGGGCAGCCAGCTTTTAGAGACCCAGTACTTC
v_gene: TRBV24-1; len: 15; abundance: .; j_gene: TRBJ2-3; d_gene: .; CDR3aa: CATSELGGEADTQYF; CDR3nt: TGTGCCACCAGTGAATTGGGGGGAGAGGCAGATACGCAGTATTTT
v_gene: TRBV5-1; len: 17; abundance: many; j_gene: TRBJ2-2; d_gene: .; CDR3aa: CASSLDFQPANTGELFF; CDR3nt: TGCGCCAGCAGCTTGGACTTCCAGCCAGCGAACACCGGGGAGCTGTTTTTT
v_gene: TRBV29-1; len: 14; abundance: once; j_gene: TRBJ2-7; d_gene: TRBD2; CDR3aa: CSVLTSGRLYEQYF; CDR3nt: TGCAGCGTCCTGACTAGCGGAAGGTTATACGAGCAGTACTTC
v_gene: TRBV30; len: 12; abundance: .; j_gene: TRBJ2-3; d_gene: .; CDR3aa: CAWSLREDTQYF; CDR3nt: TGTGCCTGGAGTCTACGAGAAGATACGCAGTATTTT
v_gene: TRBV6-2/TRBV6-3; len: 14; abundance: .; j_gene: TRBJ1-5; d_gene: TRBD1; CDR3aa: CASRPSGGSQPQHF; CDR3nt: TGTGCCAGCAGACCCTCAGGGGGCTCTCAGCCCCAGCATTTT
v_gene: TRBV3-1; len: 14; abundance: many; j_gene: TRBJ2-7; d_gene: TRBD1; CDR3aa: CASSQTGSSYEQYF; CDR3nt: TGTGCCAGCAGCCAGACAGGGAGCTCCTACGAGCAGTACTTC
v_gene: TRBV19; len: 17; abundance: .; j_gene: TRBJ1-5; d_gene: TRBD1; CDR3aa: CASTDRDDYYSNQPQHF; CDR3nt: TGTGCCAGTACGGACAGGGACGACTACTATAGCAATCAGCCCCAGCATTTT
v_gene: TRBV24-1; len: 11; abundance: many; j_gene: TRBJ2-3; d_gene: .; CDR3aa: CATATGDTQYF; CDR3nt: TGTGCCACCGCAACTGGGGATACGCAGTATTTT
v_gene: TRBV5-1; len: 15; abundance: many; j_gene: TRBJ1-6; d_gene: TRBD1; CDR3aa: CASSLTGFNNSPLHF; CDR3nt: TGCGCCAGCAGCCTGACAGGGTTTAACAATTCACCCCTCCACTTT
v_gene: TRBV7-3; len: 15; abundance: .; j_gene: TRBJ2-2; d_gene: TRBD2; CDR3aa: CASSLGLAGYGELFF; CDR3nt: TGTGCCAGCAGCTTGGGACTAGCGGGGTACGGAGAGCTGTTTTTT
v_gene: TRBV9; len: 13; abundance: .; j_gene: TRBJ1-1; d_gene: .; CDR3aa: CASSVGENTEAFF; CDR3nt: TGTGCCAGCAGCGTAGGCGAGAACACTGAAGCTTTCTTT
v_gene: TRBV20-1; len: 13; abundance: many; j_gene: TRBJ2-7; d_gene: .; CDR3aa: CSARAPSGDEQYF; CDR3nt: TGCAGTGCTAGAGCCCCCTCAGGGGACGAGCAGTACTTC
v_gene: TRBV20-1; len: 15; abundance: .; j_gene: TRBJ2-7; d_gene: TRBD2; CDR3aa: CSARSTSGIIYEQYF; CDR3nt: TGCAGTGCTAGGTCAACTAGCGGGATTATCTACGAGCAGTACTTC
v_gene: TRBV6-6; len: 16; abundance: .; j_gene: TRBJ2-5; d_gene: TRBD2; CDR3aa: CASSTATSGSWKTQYF; CDR3nt: TGTGCCAGCAGTACCGCCACTAGCGGGAGCTGGAAGACCCAGTACTTC
v_gene: TRBV24-1; len: 15; abundance: few; j_gene: TRBJ1-1; d_gene: TRBD1; CDR3aa: CATSDLRQGWLVAFF; CDR3nt: TGTGCCACCAGTGATTTGAGACAGGGGTGGTTAGTAGCTTTCTTT
v_gene: TRBV29-1; len: 13; abundance: few; j_gene: TRBJ2-7; d_gene: TRBD1; CDR3aa: CSVPGQAINEQYF; CDR3nt: TGCAGCGTCCCGGGACAGGCAATCAACGAGCAGTACTTC
v_gene: TRBV6-6; len: 12; abundance: many; j_gene: TRBJ2-5; d_gene: .; CDR3aa: CASSASQETQYF; CDR3nt: TGTGCCAGCTCTGCCTCCCAAGAGACCCAGTACTTC
v_gene: TRBV12-3/TRBV12-4; len: 19; abundance: few; j_gene: TRBJ1-1; d_gene: TRBD1; CDR3aa: CASRGGQVARRGMNTEAFF; CDR3nt: TGTGCCAGCAGAGGGGGACAGGTAGCTAGGAGAGGGATGAACACTGAAGCTTTCTTT
v_gene: TRBV20-1; len: 15; abundance: many; j_gene: TRBJ2-1; d_gene: .; CDR3aa: CSAGWGRSSYNEQFF; CDR3nt: TGCAGTGCAGGGTGGGGCCGAAGCTCCTACAATGAGCAGTTCTTC